Each of the 31 T cell receptor beta chains below was sequenced from the same sample in a study of neurological immune-mediated disorders. A single record per CDR3 protein comes from TCRdb applying MiXCR to the 5' RACE reads. The sample lists about 70,000 distinct CDR3 sequences, 3.2% occurring once. The sample taken for sequencing was PBMCs. The receptors stem from a woman aged 45-65 years with multiple sclerosis.

This clonotype has at least ten counts. CDR3 loop: CSARARTSGSRNEQFF. The DNA of the CDR3 is TGCAGTGCTAGGGCCCGGACTAGCGGGAGTCGCAATGAGCAGTTCTTC. The chain couples TRBV20-1 to TRBJ2-1; TRBD2 matches 13 bases. CDR3 length: 16 amino acids. Trimming removed 3 bases from V and 6 bases from J; junction bases left unmatched: 8. Germline V gene data show CDR1 as DFQATT and CDR2 as SNEGSKA (reference sequence).

Many counts were recorded for this clonotype. V usage is TRBV5-1 and J usage is TRBJ2-5; D assignment may be TRBD1 or TRBD2 (6 bases each). This CDR3 contains 15 residues. The ends were cut back, 3 bases at V and 0 bases at J, with 12 bases in the middle. Germline CDR1 SGHRS, CDR2 YFSETQ. As DNA, the CDR3 is TGCGCCAGCAGCTCCGGGGGCAGGAACCAAGAGACCCAGTACTTC. Its protein product is CASSSGGRNQETQYF.

Of note for this clonotype: A much larger clone lies a single base off, so this may be a read error. The gene calls are TRBV20-1 and TRBJ2-3; 7 bases fit TRBD2. The ends lost 5 bases at V and 1 base at J; junction bases unmatched: 6. The CDR3 spans 14 residues. Germline V lookup: CDR1 DFQATT, CDR2 SNEGSKA (reference sequence). This chain's CDR3 is CSALRGSRTDTQYF. In nucleotides, the CDR3 is TGCAGTGCTCTGCGGGGGTCACGCACAGATACGCAGTATTTT.

This clonotype was seen at least ten times. The V and J genes are TRBV19 and TRBJ2-2; D not certain. The germline CDR1 and CDR2 sequences are LNHDA and SQIVND (reference sequence). Deletions cut 3 bases from V and 10 bases from J, with 18 bases between. CDR3 length equals 15 residues. The CDR3 DNA is TGTGCCAGTAGTATTAAACCCCTCGTGTACCAGGAGCTGTTTTTT. It translates to CASSIKPLVYQELFF.

This clonotype was detected ten times or more. This chain links TRBV20-1 with TRBJ2-5, with D perhaps matching TRBD2 (6 bases). Per the germline V gene, CDR1 is DFQATT and CDR2 is SNEGSKA (reference sequence). The CDR3 is made up of 11 amino acids. Trimming shortened V by 8 bases and J by 0 bases, and 7 bases separated the two germline ends. The CDR3 DNA follows: TGCAGTTGGGGGGACCAAGAGACCCAGTACTTC. Translated, it gives CSWGDQETQYF.

This clonotype was picked up many times. The chain couples TRBV10-3 to TRBJ1-3; 10 nucleotides agree with TRBD1. The CDR3 contains 16 residues. CDR1 is ENHRY and CDR2 is SYGVKD in the germline V gene. The V gene end was trimmed by 4 bases and the J gene end by 1 base; junction bases not matched to a gene: 4. The CDR3 DNA is TGTGCCATCAGTGCCCGGGACAGGGGTTCTGGAAACACCATATATTTT. This codes for CAISARDRGSGNTIYF.

This clonotype was recorded at least ten times. V and J are TRBV2 and TRBJ2-7; D possibly uses TRBD1 or TRBD2 (5 bases each). Trimming removed 11 bases at V and 6 bases at J, with 23 bases between. CDR3 length: 14 amino acids. CDR1 is SNHLY, CDR2 FYNNEI, per germline. The CDR3 sequence: CASRSPPARGEQYF. DNA of the CDR3: TGTGCCTCGAGGAGCCCACCAGCGAGGGGCGAGCAGTACTTC.

In this sample, this clonotype turned up many times. J is TRBJ2-7 and V is TRBV5-1, with 7 positions matching TRBD2. Germline CDR1 SGHRS, CDR2 YFSETQ. This CDR3 is built from 17 residues. Trimming cost V 3 bases and J 2 bases; bases outside gene matches: 14. The CDR3 nucleotides are TGCGCCAGCAGCTCCCGGGATGCGGGGGAACTCACCTACGAGCAGTACTTC. It yields the protein CASSSRDAGELTYEQYF.

A few counts support this clonotype. The chain links TRBV7-3 to TRBJ2-5; 7 bases fit TRBD1. J lost 7 bases, V lost 4 bases, and 6 bases had no gene match. The CDR3 is 13 residues long. Germline V CDR1 and CDR2: SGHTA, FQGTGA. CDR3 in amino acids: CASSSGQVGTQYF. CDR3 coding DNA: TGTGCCAGCAGCTCCGGACAGGTGGGGACCCAGTACTTC.

This clonotype was counted many times. J is TRBJ2-1 and V is TRBV20-1; 8 bases line up with TRBD2. Trimming cost V 3 bases and J 7 bases; bases outside gene matches: 14. The germline V gene encodes CDR1 DFQATT and CDR2 SNEGSKA (reference sequence). This CDR3 has 16 amino acids. CDR3 in amino acids: CSASFSAGGVGNEQFF. The CDR3 DNA reads TGCAGTGCTAGTTTTAGCGCGGGAGGTGTTGGGAATGAGCAGTTCTTC.

This clonotype has a count of ten or more. The chain uses TRBV19 and TRBJ1-5; maybe TRBD1 (5 bases). The ends were cut back, 6 bases at V and 7 bases at J, with 16 bases in the middle. This CDR3 has 14 amino acids. Germline lookup yields CDR1 LNHDA and CDR2 SQIVND (reference sequence). The CDR3 loop is CASSPQGGGQPQHF. The CDR3 DNA reads TGTGCCAGTAGCCCCCAGGGAGGAGGGCAGCCCCAGCATTTT.

The table lists this clonotype with many counts. The chain recombines TRBV12-3 or TRBV12-4 with TRBJ2-1; 7 positions match TRBD2. V was clipped by 6 bases and J by 4 bases; unmatched bases: 9. The CDR3 totals 15 residues. The CDR3 bases are TGTGCCAGCAGCGGGGGGAGCCGGGGTTACAATGAGCAGTTCTTC. Amino acids: CASSGGSRGYNEQFF.

This clonotype was seen ten or more times. This rearrangement joins TRBV5-1 to TRBJ2-2; no reliable D call. Germline assignment: CDR1 SGHRS and CDR2 YFSETQ. The CDR3 has 15 residues. Deletions cut 5 bases from V and 1 base from J, with 12 bases between. The CDR3 DNA sequence: TGCGCCAGCAGTAGTGCCGTGGGGAACACCGGGGAGCTGTTTTTT. This encodes CASSSAVGNTGELFF.

In its sample, this clonotype was seen many times. The rearrangement joins TRBV5-4 to TRBJ2-5; D is ambiguous. The CDR3 totals 12 residues. Germline V gene sequence: CDR1 SGHNT, CDR2 YYREEE (reference sequence). V gave up 0 bases and J gave up 5 bases, with 5 bases separating them. The CDR3 nucleotides are TGTGCCAGCAGCTTGGAAGGGGAGACCCAGTACTTC. Protein sequence: CASSLEGETQYF.

In its sample, this clonotype was seen a few times. At one end, the junction sequence differs from germline, possibly due to a read error. The chain links TRBV28 to TRBJ1-6, with a possible D match to TRBD1 (6 bases). Germline values: CDR1 MDHEN, CDR2 SYDVKM. This CDR3 is built from 15 residues. The CDR3 DNA follows: TGTGCCAGCAGAGGGGTAGGGGGGCGGAATTCAACCCTCAACTTT. It codes for CASRGVGGRNSTLNF.

This clonotype has ten or more counts. This chain links TRBV7-2 with TRBJ2-7; 9 bases agree with TRBD2. Trimming removed 1 base from V and 5 bases from J; junction bases left unmatched: 6. The CDR3 is made up of 15 amino acids. Germline V gene lookup returns CDR1 SGHTA and CDR2 FQGNSA. The DNA for the CDR3 is TGTGCCAGCAGCTTAGAAGGGACTAGCTACCACGAGCAGTACTTC. It is translated as CASSLEGTSYHEQYF.

This chain uses TRBV20-1 with TRBJ2-5, with 7 bases that match TRBD1. There are 17 residues in the CDR3. J was trimmed by 5 bases and V by 0 bases; bases with no gene match: 15. Germline lookup yields CDR1 DFQATT and CDR2 SNEGSKA (reference sequence). CDR3 residues: CSARDPTGRLTRETQYF. The CDR3 DNA sequence: TGCAGTGCTAGAGATCCGACAGGGCGCCTCACACGGGAGACCCAGTACTTC.

In this sample, this clonotype turned up many times. The chain links TRBV7-2 to TRBJ2-3, with TRBD2 identical over 12 bases. The V gene's germline CDR1 is SGHTA and CDR2 FQGNSA. This CDR3 comprises 16 residues. With 1 base clipped from V and 4 bases from J, the junction kept 3 bases outside the gene matches. CDR3 in amino acids: CASSLEGLAGPDTQYF. CDR3 nucleotides: TGTGCCAGCAGCTTAGAAGGACTAGCGGGACCAGATACGCAGTATTTT.

This clonotype was seen repeatedly, ten times or more. The CDR3 loop reads CSASGGVYGYTF. CDR3 DNA: TGCAGTGCTAGTGGGGGGGTCTATGGCTACACCTTC. This chain uses TRBV20-1 with TRBJ1-2, with a possible D match to TRBD1 (5 bases). The CDR3 runs 12 residues. CDR1 and CDR2 (germline): DFQATT, SNEGSKA (reference sequence). The V end was cut by 3 bases, the J end by 4 bases, with 9 bases between.

The chain recombines TRBV20-1 with TRBJ2-1; D is ambiguous. This CDR3 has 16 amino acids. Germline V gene lookup returns CDR1 DFQATT and CDR2 SNEGSKA (reference sequence). V was pared by 0 bases and J by 0 bases, with 12 bases between. The CDR3 is CSARDSSYPSYNEQFF. Written as DNA, the CDR3 is TGCAGTGCTAGAGATTCAAGCTACCCCTCCTACAATGAGCAGTTCTTC.

This clonotype was seen repeatedly, ten times or more. This rearrangement joins TRBV29-1 to TRBJ1-1, with a tentative D call TRBD1 (5 bases). The CDR3 has 11 residues. Per the germline V gene, CDR1 is SQVTM and CDR2 is ANQGSEA. Trimming took off 4 bases at V and 3 bases at J, with 6 bases between the two ends. CDR3 sequence reads: CSVGGDTEAFF. DNA for the CDR3: TGCAGCGTTGGGGGGGACACTGAAGCTTTCTTT. Supplemented by reference TRBV29-1 and TRBJ1-1, the full variable domain reads SAVISQKPSRDICQRGTSLTIQCQVDSQVTMMFWYRQQPGQSLTLIATANQGSEATYESGFVIDKFPISRPNLTFSTLTVSNMSPEDSSIYLCSVGGDTEAFFGQGTRLTVV.

This clonotype occurred many times. The rearrangement links TRBV28 to TRBJ1-2; D call uncertain. The CDR3 is 13 residues long. Per germline, CDR1 MDHEN and CDR2 SYDVKM. The V gene lost 2 bases and the J gene lost 8 bases, with 12 bases spanning the gap. CDR3 coding DNA: TGTGCCAGCAGTTTACTTTCTGGTCTGGGCTACACCTTC. This codes for CASSLLSGLGYTF.

This clonotype was seen repeatedly, ten times or more. J is TRBJ2-5 and V is TRBV7-2, with no clear D. The CDR3 sequence is 14 residues long. Germline-derived CDR1 and CDR2 are SGHTA and FQGNSA. The V and J ends lost 1 base and 2 bases respectively, with 8 bases between them. The CDR3 spells CASSLEFKQETQYF. CDR3 sequence (DNA): TGTGCCAGCAGCTTAGAGTTCAAACAAGAGACCCAGTACTTC.

This clonotype was seen at least ten times. The rearrangement uses TRBV5-1 and TRBJ2-3; D is unclear. Germline CDR1 reads SGHRS; CDR2 reads YFSETQ. Trimming cost V 0 bases and J 4 bases, with 12 bases left between them. The length of the CDR3 is 15 residues. Here the CDR3 DNA reads TGCGCCAGCAGCTTGGGAGTAACGTCGGCAGATACGCAGTATTTT. This gives the protein CASSLGVTSADTQYF.

In its sample, this clonotype was seen many times. The CDR3 DNA reads TGTGCCAGCAGCCTAAGACAGGCACATGAGCAGTTCTTC. Protein: CASSLRQAHEQFF. V and J are TRBV7-2 and TRBJ2-1; D is possibly TRBD1 (6 bases). Trimming removed 5 bases from V and 8 bases from J, with 13 bases in between. The CDR3 loop spans 13 amino acids. Per germline, CDR1 SGHTA and CDR2 FQGNSA.

This clonotype was detected ten times or more. The chain couples TRBV15 to TRBJ1-4; D call uncertain. CDR1 and CDR2 (germline): LNHNV, YYDKDF (reference sequence). Trimming stripped 0 bases from V and 2 bases from J, with 13 bases between. The CDR3 consists of 17 residues. The chain's CDR3 is CATSRDVQLMTNEKLFF. The DNA for the CDR3 is TGTGCCACCAGCAGAGATGTACAGCTTATGACTAATGAAAAACTGTTTTTT.

This chain connects TRBV18 to TRBJ1-1; D is undetermined. Germline V gene sequence: CDR1 KGHSH, CDR2 LQKENI. This CDR3 has 16 amino acids. V lost 6 bases to trimming and J lost 0 bases, with 17 bases between them. The CDR3 here is CASSQHAGTMNTEAFF. CDR3 in DNA: TGTGCCAGCTCTCAGCATGCAGGAACCATGAACACTGAAGCTTTCTTT. The entire variable domain, with the rest obtained from reference TRBV18 and TRBJ1-1, is as follows: NAGVMQNPRHLVRRRGQEARLRCSPMKGHSHVYWYRQLPEEGLKFMVYLQKENIIDESGMPKERFSAEFPKEGPSILRIQQVVRGDSAAYFCASSQHAGTMNTEAFFGQGTRLTVV.

This clonotype was seen repeatedly, ten times or more. The rearrangement joins TRBV6-1 to TRBJ2-1; the match to TRBD1 covers 9 bases. Germline V lookup: CDR1 MNHNS, CDR2 SASEGT. The CDR3 has 15 residues. V lost 6 bases to trimming and J lost 4 bases; unmatched junction nucleotides: 7. The DNA for the CDR3 is TGTGCCAGCAGGAGGGACAGGGAGCCTTACAATGAGCAGTTCTTC. Translated: CASRRDREPYNEQFF.

This clonotype was found many times. The V call is TRBV18, the J call TRBJ1-1; weak D call: TRBD1 (5 bases). Trimming cost V 4 bases and J 3 bases, with 9 bases left between them. The CDR3 is made up of 13 amino acids. Germline CDR1 is KGHSH and CDR2 is LQKENI. CDR3 sequence reads: CASSRGRDTEAFF. In DNA form, the CDR3 reads TGTGCCAGCTCACGAGGCAGGGACACTGAAGCTTTCTTT. The full variable domain, with the rest looked up from reference TRBV18 and TRBJ1-1, is NAGVMQNPRHLVRRRGQEARLRCSPMKGHSHVYWYRQLPEEGLKFMVYLQKENIIDESGMPKERFSAEFPKEGPSILRIQQVVRGDSAAYFCASSRGRDTEAFFGQGTRLTVV.

This clonotype has ten or more counts. V gene TRBV20-1 combines with J gene TRBJ1-4, with D unclear. Germline V gene lookup returns CDR1 DFQATT and CDR2 SNEGSKA (reference sequence). The CDR3 has 11 residues. V was pared by 5 bases and J by 4 bases, with 5 bases between. The CDR3 sequence: CSALVNEKLFF. DNA of the CDR3: TGCAGTGCTCTGGTTAATGAAAAACTGTTTTTT.

This clonotype was counted many times. The DNA of the CDR3 is TGTGCCAGCAGACCGACAGGGGGAGCTTCACCCCTCCACTTT. Residues: CASRPTGGASPLHF. The V gene is TRBV12-3 or TRBV12-4, the J gene TRBJ1-6, with 9 bases lining up with TRBD1. The CDR3 is 14 residues long. The V gene end was trimmed by 6 bases and the J gene end by 9 bases; junction bases not matched to a gene: 6.